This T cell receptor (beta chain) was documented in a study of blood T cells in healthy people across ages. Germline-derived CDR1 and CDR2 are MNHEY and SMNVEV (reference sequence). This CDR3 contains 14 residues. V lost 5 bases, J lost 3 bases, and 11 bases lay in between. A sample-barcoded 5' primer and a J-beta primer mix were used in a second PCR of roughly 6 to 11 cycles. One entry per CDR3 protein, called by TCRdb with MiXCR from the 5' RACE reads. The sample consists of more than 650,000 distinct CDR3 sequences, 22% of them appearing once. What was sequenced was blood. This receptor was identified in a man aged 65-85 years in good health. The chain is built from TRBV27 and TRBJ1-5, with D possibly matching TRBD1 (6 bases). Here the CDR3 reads CASSGQGNNQPQHF. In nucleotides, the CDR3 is TGTGCCAGCAGTGGTCAGGGGAACAATCAGCCCCAGCATTTT.